The TCR beta chain under discussion was sequenced for a study of T cell responses to AZD1222 COVID-19 vaccine. Points from the study as a whole: There were mostly white British donors and more females than males, and clonal diversity was possibly underestimated. Distributed over spike, vaccine-associated CD4 TCRs predominated at 160-218 and 743-854.

As regards this clone: The antigen is unknown.

This CDR3 contains 15 residues. With 4 bases removed from V and 5 bases from J, the gap between germline ends came to 14 bases. From germline, CDR1 is KGHSH and CDR2 LQKENI. Clones were read by immunoSEQ multiplex PCR, and TCRdb kept only the in-frame ones, dropping some. The table has some 100,000 clones, around 87% seen once. The sequence derives from an adult who received the AZD1222 COVID-19 vaccine. This chain connects TRBV18 to TRBJ2-2; D is ambiguous. This sample comprised peripheral blood, obtained 28 days after the second AZD1222 dose. The CDR3 loop reads CASSRTTVITGELFF. The CDR3 bases are TGTGCCAGCTCACGAACGACGGTAATAACCGGGGAGCTGTTTTTT. The full variable domain, rest sourced from reference TRBV18 and TRBJ2-2, is NAGVMQNPRHLVRRRGQEARLRCSPMKGHSHVYWYRQLPEEGLKFMVYLQKENIIDESGMPKERFSAEFPKEGPSILRIQQVVRGDSAAYFCASSRTTVITGELFFGEGSRLTVL.